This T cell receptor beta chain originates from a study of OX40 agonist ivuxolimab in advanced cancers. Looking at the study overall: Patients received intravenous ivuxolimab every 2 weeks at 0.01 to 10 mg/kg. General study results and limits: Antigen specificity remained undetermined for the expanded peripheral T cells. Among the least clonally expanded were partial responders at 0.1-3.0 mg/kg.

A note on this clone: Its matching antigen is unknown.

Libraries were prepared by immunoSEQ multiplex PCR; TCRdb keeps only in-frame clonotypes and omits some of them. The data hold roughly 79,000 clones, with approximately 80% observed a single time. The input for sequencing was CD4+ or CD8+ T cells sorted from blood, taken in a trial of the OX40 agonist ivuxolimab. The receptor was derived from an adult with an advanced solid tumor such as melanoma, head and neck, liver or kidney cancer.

The CDR3 region has the DNA TGTGCCAGCAGTCCAGAGTGGTATGGTATGGGCGAGCAGTACTTC. Translation: CASSPEWYGMGEQYF. The chain joins TRBV28 to TRBJ2-7; D is undetermined. Trimming removed 5 bases from V and 6 bases from J, with 20 bases in between. Germline CDR1 and CDR2: MDHEN and SYDVKM. The CDR3 runs to 15 residues.